Below are 29 T cell receptor beta chains sequenced from a single sample in a study of beta chain features in type 1 diabetes. Study results and caveats: Across all four CD4+ subsets, people with type 1 diabetes showed modestly shorter TCRB CDR3s.

All of the isolated RNA was reverse transcribed, so expressed TCRB transcripts were sequenced. Sequencing used immunoSEQ multiplex PCR; TCRdb keeps in-frame clones, though not all of them. The data show 250,000 to 300,000 clones, roughly an eighth seen once. These receptors have no identified antigens. The sample was naive CD4+ T cells from blood. These receptors all come from a man aged 25-40 years with type 1 diabetes.

The chain couples TRBV5-1 to TRBJ2-7; 8 bases are a match to TRBD1. Per germline, CDR1 SGHRS and CDR2 YFSETQ. Trimming took 4 bases from V and 4 from J; bases not matched to a gene: 4. The CDR3 is made up of 13 amino acids. CDR3 sequence: CASSPGGDYEQYF. CDR3 bases: TGCGCCAGCAGCCCAGGGGGCGATTACGAGCAGTACTTC.

This clone was seen more than once but under ten times. The chain employs TRBV7-2 and TRBJ2-5, with 14 bases matching TRBD2. Per germline, CDR1 SGHTA and CDR2 FQGNSA. The CDR3 sequence is 16 residues long. V lost 5 bases, J lost 4 bases, and 6 bases stayed unmatched. The chain's CDR3 is CASSRRLAGGSETQYF. DNA for the CDR3: TGTGCCAGCAGCCGCAGACTAGCGGGAGGGTCAGAGACCCAGTACTTC.

This clone was recorded once. The rearrangement links TRBV27 to TRBJ1-1; 8 bases are a match to TRBD1. Germline V gene sequence: CDR1 MNHEY, CDR2 SMNVEV (reference sequence). V shed 6 bases, J shed 0 bases, and the junction held 15 bases outside the gene matches. The CDR3 runs 18 residues. The CDR3 here is CASSHLLQTGVVNTEAFF. In DNA, the CDR3 is TGTGCCAGCAGCCATTTATTACAGACAGGGGTAGTGAACACTGAAGCTTTCTTT.

This clone came up a few times. The J gene is TRBJ2-5, the V gene TRBV5-1, with 14 nucleotides matching TRBD2. With V trimmed by 5 bases and J by 0 bases, 9 bases remained unmatched. Germline assignment: CDR1 SGHRS and CDR2 YFSETQ. This CDR3 region has 18 residues. The DNA of the CDR3 is TGCGCCAGCAGTCAGGGACTAGCGGGAGCGACAGACCAAGAGACCCAGTACTTC. It encodes CASSQGLAGATDQETQYF. The full variable domain, in which reference TRBV5-1 and TRBJ2-5 provide the parts outside the CDR3, is KAGVTQTPRYLIKTRGQQVTLSCSPISGHRSVSWYQQTPGQGLQFLFEYFSETQRNKGNFPGRFSGRQFSNSRSEMNVSTLELGDSALYLCASSQGLAGATDQETQYFGPGTRLLVL.

This clone came up a few times. This sequence joins TRBV4-3 and TRBJ1-4; 8 nucleotides line up with TRBD1. The CDR3 is made up of 16 amino acids. Germline values: CDR1 LGHNA, CDR2 YSLEER. J lost 5 bases, V lost 1 base, and 6 bases had no gene match. As DNA, the CDR3 is TGCGCCAGCAGCCAAGCTGGACAGGGCCGCAATGAAAAACTGTTTTTT. Protein product: CASSQAGQGRNEKLFF.

The V call is TRBV9, the J call TRBJ2-7; 11 nucleotides match TRBD2. This CDR3 comprises 16 residues. The germline gives CDR1 SGDLS, CDR2 YYNGEE. V dropped 1 base and J dropped 3; count of bases not matched to a gene: 6. The CDR3 region has the DNA TGTGCCAGCAGCGTAAAGTCGACTAGCGGGATCTACGAGCAGTACTTC. It translates to CASSVKSTSGIYEQYF.

This clone occurred a few times. The gene calls are TRBV4-3 and TRBJ1-1; possible D gene TRBD1, 6 bases. The V end was cut by 3 bases, the J end by 4 bases, with 15 bases between. Germline CDR1 is LGHNA and CDR2 is YSLEER. The CDR3 totals 15 residues. The CDR3 region is CASSQPGTTGTEAFF. The CDR3 DNA reads as TGCGCCAGCAGCCAGCCTGGGACAACGGGCACTGAAGCTTTCTTT.

This chain joins TRBV4-3 and TRBJ1-1; D not resolved. The germline gives CDR1 LGHNA, CDR2 YSLEER. Deletions cut 3 bases from V and 4 bases from J, with 15 bases between. This CDR3 has 15 residues. CDR3 protein: CASSQVPPMATEAFF. The CDR3 DNA sequence: TGCGCCAGCAGCCAGGTACCCCCGATGGCCACTGAAGCTTTCTTT.

This chain uses TRBV7-9 with TRBJ1-2; 10 bases align to TRBD1. There are 14 residues in the CDR3. Germline-derived CDR1 and CDR2 are SEHNR and FQNEAQ (reference sequence). J was trimmed by 3 bases and V by 5 bases; bases with no gene match: 3. The CDR3 nucleotides read TGTGCCAGCAGCAGGGACAGGGGCGACTATGGCTACACCTTC. Residues: CASSRDRGDYGYTF. Full variable domain (outside the CDR3, taken from reference TRBV7-9 and TRBJ1-2): DTGVSQNPRHKITKRGQNVTFRCDPISEHNRLYWYRQTLGQGPEFLTYFQNEAQLEKSRLLSDRFSAERPKGSFSTLEIQRTEQGDSAMYLCASSRDRGDYGYTFGSGTRLTVV.

The chain has TRBV23-1 and TRBJ1-5, with 8 bases matching TRBD1. TRBV23-1 is given ORF status, its function remaining uncertain. This CDR3 contains 18 residues. After removal of 4 bases from V and 7 bases from J, the junction contained 18 bases not matched to a gene. The CDR3 DNA is TGCGCCAGCAGTCCCGCCACCGATAGGACAGGGTTACGGCAGCCCCAGCATTTT. Translation gives CASSPATDRTGLRQPQHF.

J is TRBJ1-1 and V is TRBV4-2, with TRBD1 identical over 7 bases. Per germline, CDR1 LGHNA and CDR2 YNFKEQ. This CDR3 contains 16 residues. J gave up 0 bases and V 5 bases, and 9 bases lay outside the gene matches. CDR3 sequence (DNA): TGTGCCAGCAGCTGGACAGGTGACATCATGAACACTGAAGCTTTCTTT. It translates to CASSWTGDIMNTEAFF.

This clone was counted between two and nine times. This chain uses TRBV4-2 with TRBJ2-1; TRBD2 aligns across 9 bases. After removal of 0 bases from V and 14 bases from J, the junction contained 5 bases not matched to a gene. The CDR3 extends over 13 amino acids. Germline V gene lookup returns CDR1 LGHNA and CDR2 YNFKEQ. DNA for the CDR3: TGTGCCAGCAGCCAAGAGATAGCGGGAGATAAGTTCTTC. It is translated as CASSQEIAGDKFF.

In the case of this clone: This same CDR3 is encoded by further DNA sequences in the sample. V usage is TRBV29-1 and J usage is TRBJ1-2; D might be TRBD1 (6 bases). This CDR3 region has 11 residues. V gave up 4 bases and J gave up 6 bases, with 9 bases separating them. CDR1 is SQVTM and CDR2 is ANQGSEA in the germline V gene. CDR3: CSVGQVDGYTF. CDR3 DNA: TGCAGCGTTGGACAGGTGGATGGCTACACCTTC.

This clone was counted once. The V and J genes are TRBV12-2 and TRBJ2-1; the DNA was not used to check the table's D call, TRBD2. TRBV12-2 is a pseudogene. The CDR3 extends over 12 amino acids. The CDR3 DNA reads as TGTGCAAGTCGCTTATACGGGACTAGTGGGGTCTTC. As protein: CASRLYGTSGVF.

This sequence joins TRBV7-4 and TRBJ2-7; D possibly corresponds to TRBD2 (5 bases). The CDR3 totals 13 residues. V lost 6 bases, J lost 1 base, and 10 bases lay in between. The germline V gene encodes CDR1 SGHVT and CDR2 SQSDAQ. CDR3 coding DNA: TGTGCCAGCAGGGACTTCTTATCCTACGAGCAGTACTTC. Its translation is CASRDFLSYEQYF.

This clone has ten or more counts. The chain carries TRBV4-3 and TRBJ2-7, with D possibly TRBD1 on 5 matching bases. Trimming removed 3 bases at V and 2 bases at J, with 11 bases between. Germline CDR1 is LGHNA and CDR2 is YSLEER. The CDR3 is 14 amino acids. CDR3 DNA sequence: TGCGCCAGCAGCCAGCTCCAGGGTGCCTACGAGCAGTACTTC. Amino acid sequence: CASSQLQGAYEQYF.

This clone was seen a few times. V and J are TRBV7-9 and TRBJ1-1, with 7 bases that match TRBD1. With V trimmed by 10 bases and J by 5 bases, 13 bases remained unmatched. This CDR3 is built from 14 residues. Germline CDR1 reads SEHNR; CDR2 reads FQNEAQ (reference sequence). The CDR3 nucleotides are TGTGCCATGGACGGAGGGGGCGCGAGGACTGAAGCTTTCTTT. Its translation is CAMDGGGARTEAFF. The full variable domain, its missing parts supplied by reference TRBV7-9 and TRBJ1-1, is DTGVSQNPRHKITKRGQNVTFRCDPISEHNRLYWYRQTLGQGPEFLTYFQNEAQLEKSRLLSDRFSAERPKGSFSTLEIQRTEQGDSAMYLCAMDGGGARTEAFFGQGTRLTVV.

This clone was seen only a few times. The chain has TRBV18 and TRBJ2-3, with D perhaps TRBD2 (6 bases). In germline, CDR1 is KGHSH, CDR2 LQKENI. CDR3 length: 14 residues. Between the trimmed V and J ends, which lost 6 bases and 4 bases, there was a span of 14 bases. This CDR3 is CASSPGTSSDTQYF. The CDR3 coding sequence is TGTGCCAGCTCCCCAGGAACTAGCTCAGATACGCAGTATTTT.

There are a few counts of this clone. V is TRBV2 and J is TRBJ2-7; D unclear. Germline assignment: CDR1 SNHLY and CDR2 FYNNEI. The CDR3 is made up of 12 amino acids. The V and J ends lost 5 bases and 1 base respectively, with 6 bases between them. CDR3 nucleotides: TGTGCCAGCAGTTCGCAGTCCTACGAGCAGTACTTC. Translation gives CASSSQSYEQYF.

This sequence joins TRBV9 and TRBJ1-1, with TRBD1 identical over 8 bases. V lost 3 bases to trimming and J lost 7 bases; unmatched junction nucleotides: 5. The CDR3 covers 13 residues. Germline V gene data show CDR1 as SGDLS and CDR2 as YYNGEE. CDR3 in amino acids: CASSADRVGEAFF. The CDR3 DNA sequence: TGTGCCAGCAGCGCGGACAGGGTTGGTGAAGCTTTCTTT.

The table lists this clone with a few counts. V gene TRBV7-9 combines with J gene TRBJ2-1; 10 bases are shared with TRBD2. The CDR3 length is 16 residues. With V trimmed by 5 bases and J by 9 bases, 13 bases remained unmatched. The germline gives CDR1 SEHNR, CDR2 FQNEAQ (reference sequence). The CDR3 is CASSATSSSGSFEQFF. CDR3 DNA: TGTGCCAGCAGCGCCACCTCGTCTAGCGGGAGTTTTGAGCAGTTCTTC.

As DNA, the CDR3 is TGCGCCAGCAGCCAAACCGGGACAGGGGGCAACGAGCAGTACTTC. Translating gives CASSQTGTGGNEQYF. The V and J genes are TRBV5-1 and TRBJ2-7; 12 nucleotides align to TRBD1. The junction had 7 bases not matched to a gene; V was cut back by 4 bases and J by 5 bases. Germline values: CDR1 SGHRS, CDR2 YFSETQ. CDR3 length: 15 amino acids.

V and J are TRBV5-1 and TRBJ2-1; possibly TRBD2 for D (5 bases). This CDR3 is built from 14 residues. The germline V gene encodes CDR1 SGHRS and CDR2 YFSETQ. The V end lost 7 bases, the J end lost 6 bases, and 17 bases lay between the germline ends. The CDR3 bases are TGCGCCAGCGCTAATCCGGAAGGGAGCAATGAGCAGTTCTTC. Protein sequence: CASANPEGSNEQFF.

This chain connects TRBV13 to TRBJ2-5, with unresolved D. V lost 4 bases, J lost 8 bases, and 23 bases lay in between. Germline V gene lookup returns CDR1 PRHDT and CDR2 FYEKMQ (reference sequence). The CDR3 is made up of 16 amino acids. As DNA, the CDR3 is TGTGCCAGCAGCTCATCGAAGTTGGGTAGCCCCGATACCCAGTACTTC. Translated, it gives CASSSSKLGSPDTQYF. Full variable domain (remainder filled in from reference TRBV13 and TRBJ2-5): AAGVIQSPRHLIKEKRETATLKCYPIPRHDTVYWYQQGPGQDPQFLISFYEKMQSDKGSIPDRFSAQQFSDYHSELNMSSLELGDSALYFCASSSSKLGSPDTQYFGPGTRLLVL.

This CDR3 reads CASSSRRETQYF. The CDR3 nucleotides read TGTGCCAGCAGTTCTAGGAGGGAGACCCAGTACTTC. The J gene is TRBJ2-5, the V gene TRBV28, with TRBD2 as a possible D gene (5 bases). CDR3 length: 12 residues. Trimming cost V 4 bases and J 5 bases, with 8 bases left between them. The germline gives CDR1 MDHEN, CDR2 SYDVKM.

The chain uses TRBV6-5 and TRBJ2-2; 8 nucleotides line up with TRBD2. This CDR3 comprises 15 residues. CDR1 and CDR2 from the germline V gene are MNHEY and SVGAGI. The trim removed 6 bases at V and 2 bases at J, leaving 5 bases unmatched. The CDR3 spells CASSRLATNTGELFF. CDR3 sequence (DNA): TGTGCCAGCAGCAGACTAGCGACTAACACCGGGGAGCTGTTTTTT.

This rearrangement joins TRBV28 to TRBJ2-1; TRBD2 matches at 8 bases. Germline V gene sequence: CDR1 MDHEN, CDR2 SYDVKM. V gave up 2 bases and J gave up 7 bases; unmatched junction bases: 10. The CDR3 has 16 residues. CDR3 residues: CASSLGPGLEGNEQFF. The CDR3 nucleotides read TGTGCCAGCAGTTTAGGTCCGGGACTAGAAGGAAATGAGCAGTTCTTC.

The J gene is TRBJ2-1, the V gene TRBV7-9, with TRBD2 as a possible D gene (5 bases). The CDR3 sequence is 17 residues long. V gave up 5 bases and J gave up 4 bases, with 21 bases separating them. The germline V gene has CDR1 SEHNR and CDR2 FQNEAQ (reference sequence). CDR3 in amino acids: CASSIRTGADRYNEQFF. The CDR3 DNA reads TGTGCCAGCAGCATACGGACTGGAGCGGATAGATACAATGAGCAGTTCTTC.

J is TRBJ2-1 and V is TRBV5-1; possibly TRBD2 for D (5 bases). Looked up from germline, CDR1 is SGHRS and CDR2 is YFSETQ. Deletions cut 4 bases from V and 2 bases from J, with 13 bases between. This CDR3 spans 15 amino acids. CDR3 sequence (DNA): TGCGCCAGCAGCCCAAGGTCGGGAACCTACAATGAGCAGTTCTTC. Translating it yields CASSPRSGTYNEQFF.